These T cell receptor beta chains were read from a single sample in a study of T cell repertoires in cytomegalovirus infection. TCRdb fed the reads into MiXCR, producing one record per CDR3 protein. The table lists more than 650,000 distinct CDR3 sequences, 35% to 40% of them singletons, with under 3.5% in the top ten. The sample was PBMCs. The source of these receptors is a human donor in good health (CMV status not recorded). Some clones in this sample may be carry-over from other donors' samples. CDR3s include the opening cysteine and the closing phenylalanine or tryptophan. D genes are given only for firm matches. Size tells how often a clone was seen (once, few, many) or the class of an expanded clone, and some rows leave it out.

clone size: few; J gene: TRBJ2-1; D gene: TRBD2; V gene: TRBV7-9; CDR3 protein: CASSSLRGAGGSYNEQFF; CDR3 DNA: TGTGCCAGCAGCTCCCTTAGGGGGGCGGGGGGGTCCTACAATGAGCAGTTCTTC
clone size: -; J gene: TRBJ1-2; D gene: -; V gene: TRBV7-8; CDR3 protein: CASSYSERQGYTF; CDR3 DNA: TGTGCCAGCAGTTACTCGGAGCGCCAGGGCTACACCTTC
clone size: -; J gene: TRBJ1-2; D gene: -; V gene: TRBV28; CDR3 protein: CASSLWSPFHKNAGVIYGYTF; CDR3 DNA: TGTGCCAGCAGTTTATGGTCCCCCTTTCATAAAAACGCAGGGGTTATCTATGGCTACACCTTC
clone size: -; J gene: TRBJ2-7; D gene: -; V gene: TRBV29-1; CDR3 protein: CSVGIQQIFSYEQYF; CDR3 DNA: TGCAGCGTTGGGATCCAACAGATCTTCTCCTACGAGCAGTACTTC
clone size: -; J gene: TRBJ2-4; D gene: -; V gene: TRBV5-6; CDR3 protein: CASSSDTTSEAKNITNF; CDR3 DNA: TGTGCCAGCAGCTCCGACACCACTTCGGAGGCCAAAAACATTACGAACTTC
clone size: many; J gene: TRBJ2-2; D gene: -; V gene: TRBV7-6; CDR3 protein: CASSSRLAGELFF; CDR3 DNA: TGTGCCAGCAGCTCCCGGTTGGCCGGGGAGCTGTTTTTT
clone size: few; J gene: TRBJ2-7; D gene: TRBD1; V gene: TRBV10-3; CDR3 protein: CAISEGTGNDEQYF; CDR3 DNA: TGTGCCATCAGCGAGGGGACAGGGAACGACGAGCAGTACTTC
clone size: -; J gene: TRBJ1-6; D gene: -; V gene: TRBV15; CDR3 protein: CATSTRGYNSPLHF; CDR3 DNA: TGTGCCACCAGCACGCGCGGCTATAATTCACCCCTCCACTTT
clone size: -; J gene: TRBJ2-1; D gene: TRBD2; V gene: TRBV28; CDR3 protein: CASSFTGTSNNEQFF; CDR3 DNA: TGTGCCAGCAGTTTCACCGGGACTAGCAACAATGAGCAGTTCTTC
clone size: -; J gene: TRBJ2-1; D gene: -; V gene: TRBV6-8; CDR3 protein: CASSSQDRLTPGPAWGQFF; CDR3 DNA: TGTGCCAGCAGTTCCCAGGACAGATTGACACCGGGCCCGGCTTGGGGGCAGTTCTTC
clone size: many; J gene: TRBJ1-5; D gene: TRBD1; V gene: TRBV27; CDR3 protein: CASRLQGGNQPQHF; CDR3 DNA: TGTGCCAGCAGATTACAGGGGGGCAATCAGCCCCAGCATTTT
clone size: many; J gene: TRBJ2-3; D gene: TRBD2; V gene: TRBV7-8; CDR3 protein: CASSLLLAGTTDTQYF; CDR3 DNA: TGTGCCAGCAGCTTACTACTAGCGGGGACCACAGATACGCAGTATTTT
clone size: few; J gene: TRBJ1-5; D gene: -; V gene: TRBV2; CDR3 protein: CAVGAGRYQPQHF; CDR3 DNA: TGCGCCGTCGGGGCAGGGCGGTATCAGCCCCAGCATTTT
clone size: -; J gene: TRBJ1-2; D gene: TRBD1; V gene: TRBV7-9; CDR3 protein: CASSDWTGRGYTF; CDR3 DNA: TGTGCCAGCAGCGACTGGACAGGGCGAGGCTACACCTTC
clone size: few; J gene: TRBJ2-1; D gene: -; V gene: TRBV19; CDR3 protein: CASSYLASNEQFF; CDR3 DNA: TGTGCCAGTAGCTATCTAGCGTCCAATGAGCAGTTCTTC
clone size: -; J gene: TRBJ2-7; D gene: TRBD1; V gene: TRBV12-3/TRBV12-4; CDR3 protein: CASSLSDRDEQYF; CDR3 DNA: TGTGCCAGCAGTTTGTCCGACAGGGACGAGCAGTACTTC
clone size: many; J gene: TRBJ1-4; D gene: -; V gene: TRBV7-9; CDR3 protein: CASSLVSGSATNEKLFF; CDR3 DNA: TGTGCCAGCAGCTTAGTGTCAGGGTCCGCAACTAATGAAAAACTGTTTTTT
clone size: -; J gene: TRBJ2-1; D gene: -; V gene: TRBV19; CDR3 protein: CASRSDRITSGEQFF; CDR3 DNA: TGTGCCAGTAGATCAGACCGGATTACATCTGGTGAGCAGTTCTTC
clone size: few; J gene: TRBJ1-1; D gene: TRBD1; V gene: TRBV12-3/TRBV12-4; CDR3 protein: CASSLKPGGINTEAFF; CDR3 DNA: TGTGCCAGCAGCCTTAAACCAGGGGGTATCAACACTGAAGCTTTCTTT
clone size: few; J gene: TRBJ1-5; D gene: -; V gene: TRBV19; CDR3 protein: CASSTKGDQPQHF; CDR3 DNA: TGTGCCAGTAGTACTAAGGGGGATCAGCCCCAGCATTTT
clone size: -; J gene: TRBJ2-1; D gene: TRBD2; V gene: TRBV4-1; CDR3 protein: CASSQEGGEGLAVNEQFF; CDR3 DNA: TGCGCCAGCAGCCAAGAGGGGGGTGAGGGACTAGCGGTCAATGAGCAGTTCTTC
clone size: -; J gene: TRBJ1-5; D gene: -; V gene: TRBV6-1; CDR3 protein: CATTPWGKSNQPQHF; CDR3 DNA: TGTGCCACCACCCCGTGGGGGAAGAGCAATCAGCCCCAGCATTTT
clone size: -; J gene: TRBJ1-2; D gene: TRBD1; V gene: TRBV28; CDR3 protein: CASSSGTGAVFNYGYTF; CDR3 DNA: TGTGCCAGCAGTTCCGGGACAGGCGCAGTTTTTAACTATGGCTACACCTTC
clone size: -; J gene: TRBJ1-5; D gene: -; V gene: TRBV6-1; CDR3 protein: CASSEVTPGQPQHF; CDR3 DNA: TGTGCCAGCAGTGAAGTGACTCCGGGTCAGCCCCAGCATTTT
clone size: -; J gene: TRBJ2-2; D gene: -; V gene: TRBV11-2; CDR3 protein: CASSPPPRAGSGSASRELFF; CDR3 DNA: TGTGCCAGCAGCCCCCCCCCTAGGGCAGGGTCTGGGTCCGCCAGCAGGGAGCTGTTTTTT
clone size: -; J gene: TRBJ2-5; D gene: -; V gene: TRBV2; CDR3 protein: CDVGKTQYF; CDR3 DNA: TGTGACGTAGGAAAGACCCAGTACTTC
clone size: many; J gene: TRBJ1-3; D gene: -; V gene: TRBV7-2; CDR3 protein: CASSLPLRVSEGNTIYF; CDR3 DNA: TGTGCCAGCAGCTTACCCCTAAGGGTCTCGGAAGGAAACACCATATATTTT
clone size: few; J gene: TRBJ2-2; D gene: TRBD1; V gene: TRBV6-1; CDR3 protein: CASSGGQRGTGELFF; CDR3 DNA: TGTGCCAGCAGTGGGGGACAGCGCGGCACCGGGGAGCTGTTTTTT
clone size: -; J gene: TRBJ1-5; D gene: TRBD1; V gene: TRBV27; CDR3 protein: CASRGNRGHPEPQHF; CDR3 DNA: TGTGCCAGCAGGGGGAACAGGGGCCATCCCGAGCCCCAGCATTTT
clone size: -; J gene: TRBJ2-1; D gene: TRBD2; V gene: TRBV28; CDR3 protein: CASSQARASGARNEQFF; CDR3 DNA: TGTGCCAGCAGCCAGGCCCGGGCTAGCGGGGCCCGAAATGAGCAGTTCTTC
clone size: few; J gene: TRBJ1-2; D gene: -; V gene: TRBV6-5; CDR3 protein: CASSYRSPVGVYGYTF; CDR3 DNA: TGTGCCAGCAGTTACAGGTCCCCAGTTGGGGTCTATGGCTACACCTTC
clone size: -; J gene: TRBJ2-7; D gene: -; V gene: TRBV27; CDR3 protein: CASSLRRSDIPTNQYF; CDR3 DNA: TGTGCCAGCAGTTTAAGGAGAAGCGATATCCCTACGAACCAGTACTTC
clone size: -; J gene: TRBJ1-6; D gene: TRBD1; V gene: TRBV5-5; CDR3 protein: CASSLPLWTGLIHF; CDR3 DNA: TGTGCCAGCAGCTTGCCCTTATGGACAGGCCTGATCCACTTT
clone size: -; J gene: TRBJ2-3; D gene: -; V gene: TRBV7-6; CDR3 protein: CASSPRLTDTQYF; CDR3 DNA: TGTGCCAGCAGCCCCCGACTCACAGATACGCAGTATTTT
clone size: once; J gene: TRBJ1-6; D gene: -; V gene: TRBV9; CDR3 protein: CASSVRQADSPLHF; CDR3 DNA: TGTGCCAGCAGCGTAAGGCAGGCAGATTCACCCCTCCACTTT
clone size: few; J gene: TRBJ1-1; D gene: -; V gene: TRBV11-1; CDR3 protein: CASSQGINTEAFF; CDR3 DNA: TGTGCCAGCAGTCAGGGGATCAACACTGAAGCTTTCTTT
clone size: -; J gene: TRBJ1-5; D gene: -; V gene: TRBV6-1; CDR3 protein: CASSDREFGPQHF; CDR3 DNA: TGTGCCAGCAGTGATCGGGAGTTTGGGCCCCAGCATTTT
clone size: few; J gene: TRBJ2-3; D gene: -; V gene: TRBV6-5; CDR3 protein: CASRLGTWEDTQYF; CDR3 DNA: TGTGCCAGCAGACTCGGGACTTGGGAAGATACGCAGTATTTT
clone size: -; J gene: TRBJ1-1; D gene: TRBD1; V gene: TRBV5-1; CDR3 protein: CASSLEQGGRTEAFF; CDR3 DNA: TGCGCCAGCAGCTTGGAGCAGGGGGGAAGAACTGAAGCTTTCTTT
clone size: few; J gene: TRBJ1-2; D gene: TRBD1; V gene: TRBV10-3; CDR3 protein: CAISEAGTGGGHF; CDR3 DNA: TGTGCCATCAGTGAGGCCGGGACAGGGGGCGGTCACTTC
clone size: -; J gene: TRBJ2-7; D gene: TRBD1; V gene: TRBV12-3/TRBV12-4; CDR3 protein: CASSQGTGSPYEQYF; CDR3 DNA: TGTGCCAGCAGTCAGGGGACAGGGTCCCCCTACGAGCAGTACTTC
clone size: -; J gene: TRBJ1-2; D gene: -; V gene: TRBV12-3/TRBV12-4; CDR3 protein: CASRSRVGYTF; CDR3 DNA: TGTGCCAGCAGGTCACGGGTGGGCTACACCTTC
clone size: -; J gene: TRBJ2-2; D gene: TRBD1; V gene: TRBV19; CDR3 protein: CASSGRGLGTGELFF; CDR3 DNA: TGTGCCAGTAGTGGCAGGGGGCTGGGGACCGGGGAGCTGTTTTTT
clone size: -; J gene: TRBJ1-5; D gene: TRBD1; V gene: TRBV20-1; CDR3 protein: CSAGPGQGQPQHF; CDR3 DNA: TGCAGTGCTGGACCGGGACAGGGACAGCCCCAGCATTTT
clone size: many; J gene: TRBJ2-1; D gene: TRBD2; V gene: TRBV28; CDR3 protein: CASSLYGGGYEQFF; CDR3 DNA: TGTGCCAGCAGCCTATATGGGGGGGGGTATGAGCAGTTCTTC
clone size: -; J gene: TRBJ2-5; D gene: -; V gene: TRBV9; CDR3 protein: CASSERGATETQYF; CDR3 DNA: TGTGCCAGCAGCGAGAGGGGGGCCACAGAGACCCAGTACTTC
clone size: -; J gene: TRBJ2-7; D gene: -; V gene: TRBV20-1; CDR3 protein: CSGGRVNEQYF; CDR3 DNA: TGCAGTGGGGGCCGCGTCAACGAGCAGTACTTC
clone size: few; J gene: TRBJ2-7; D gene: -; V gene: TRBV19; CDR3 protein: CASSISPETEQYF; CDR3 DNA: TGTGCCAGTAGTATCTCTCCCGAGACAGAGCAGTACTTC